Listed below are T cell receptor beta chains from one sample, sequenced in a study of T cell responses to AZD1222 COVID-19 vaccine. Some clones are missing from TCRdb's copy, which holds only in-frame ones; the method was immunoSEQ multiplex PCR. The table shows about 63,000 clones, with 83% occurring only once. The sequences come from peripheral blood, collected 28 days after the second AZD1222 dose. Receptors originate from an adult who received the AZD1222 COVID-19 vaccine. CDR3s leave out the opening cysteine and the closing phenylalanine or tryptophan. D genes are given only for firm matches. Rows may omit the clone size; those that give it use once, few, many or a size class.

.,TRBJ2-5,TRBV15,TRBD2,ATSERGGSQETQY
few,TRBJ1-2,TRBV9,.,ASSVEGGKQGSNYGYT
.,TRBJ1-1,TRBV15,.,ATSREGRGAAEAF
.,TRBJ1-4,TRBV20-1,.,SASRAAATNEKLF
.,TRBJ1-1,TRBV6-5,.,ASRTDVWNTEAF
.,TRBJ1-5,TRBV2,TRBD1,ASSGTEDQPQH
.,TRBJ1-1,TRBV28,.,ASSPSGAGAGEAF
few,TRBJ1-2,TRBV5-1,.,ASSPRDRNYGYT
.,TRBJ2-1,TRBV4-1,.,ASSQDGSGAGDNEQF
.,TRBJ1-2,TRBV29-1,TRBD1,SVERGQGYGYT
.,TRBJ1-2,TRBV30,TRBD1,AWRQGRGGYT
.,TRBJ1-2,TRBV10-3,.,AISESRVGYT
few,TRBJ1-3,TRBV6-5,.,ASTSGGQPGNTIY
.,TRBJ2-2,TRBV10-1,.,ASSLNRGAGELF
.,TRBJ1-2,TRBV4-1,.,ASSQDWQGEGQGYT
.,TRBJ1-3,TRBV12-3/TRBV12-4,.,ASSRADNTIY
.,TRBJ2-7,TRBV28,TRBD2,ASSGTSGGQKQY
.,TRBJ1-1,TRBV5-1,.,ASSLPPRENTEAF
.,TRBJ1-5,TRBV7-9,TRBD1,ASSTQGDQPQH
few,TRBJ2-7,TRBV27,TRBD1,ASSFVAGGKYEQY
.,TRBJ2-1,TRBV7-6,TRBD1,ASSRQGGPPSNNEQF
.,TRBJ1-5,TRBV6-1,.,ASNGGFGNQPQH
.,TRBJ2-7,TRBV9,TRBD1,ASSVEGGDRGYEQY
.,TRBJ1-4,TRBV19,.,ASSIVRRTNEKLF
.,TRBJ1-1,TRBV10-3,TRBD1,AISELGQGTNTEAF
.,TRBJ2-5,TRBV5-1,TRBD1,ASSLGTGSETQY
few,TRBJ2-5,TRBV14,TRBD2,ASSPQRGGRETQY
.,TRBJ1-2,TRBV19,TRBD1,ASSPPQGWDYGYT
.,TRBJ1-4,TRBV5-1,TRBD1,ASSWETGYEVEKLF
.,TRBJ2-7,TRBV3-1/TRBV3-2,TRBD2,ASSRPSGTYEQY
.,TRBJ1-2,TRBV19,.,ASSPARQLNYGYT
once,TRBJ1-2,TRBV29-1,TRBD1,SVRQGAGAYGYT
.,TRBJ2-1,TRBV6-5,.,ASSYSVGGAFPQF
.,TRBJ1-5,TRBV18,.,ASSQLNQPQH
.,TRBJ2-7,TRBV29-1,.,SVDSGDEQY
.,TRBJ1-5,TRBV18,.,ASSPQGNQPQH
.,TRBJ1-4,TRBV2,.,AYSILGTGTEKLF
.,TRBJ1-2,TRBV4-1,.,ASSQDPRSIYGYT
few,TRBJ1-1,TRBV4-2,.,ASSQDLGGARTEAF
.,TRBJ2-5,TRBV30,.,AWSVGETQY
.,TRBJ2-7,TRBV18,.,ASSPQRPSEEQY
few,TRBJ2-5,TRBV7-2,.,ASSFSQFYETQY
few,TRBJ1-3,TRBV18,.,ASSQDGGNTIY
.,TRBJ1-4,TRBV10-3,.,AINGGTNEKLF
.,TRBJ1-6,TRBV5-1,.,ASSFSQGNSPLH
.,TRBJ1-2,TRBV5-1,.,ASSFHRQGINYGYT
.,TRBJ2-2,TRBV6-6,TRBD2,ASSPPPLAGGPRAGELF
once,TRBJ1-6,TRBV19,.,ASSETGTPNSPLH
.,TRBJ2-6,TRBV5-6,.,ASSLWGPYSGANVLT
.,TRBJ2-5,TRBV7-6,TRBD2,ASSLAPARLAGIWETQY
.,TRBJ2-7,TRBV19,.,ASTEGPGGHEQY
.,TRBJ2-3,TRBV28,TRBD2,ASSPGTSGGGSTDTQY
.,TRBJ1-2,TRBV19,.,ASSPVPVYGYT
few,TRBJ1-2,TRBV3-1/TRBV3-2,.,ASSQDITAGVYGYT
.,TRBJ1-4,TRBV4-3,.,ASSRLGLHESYGEKLF
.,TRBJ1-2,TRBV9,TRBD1,ASSSRTGNYGYT
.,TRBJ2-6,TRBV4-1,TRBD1,ASSQRTGYSSGANVLT